The next 24 T cell receptor beta chains were all read from a single sample in a study of blood T cell repertoires in COVID-19. The protocol was immunoSEQ multiplex PCR, while the TCRdb copy is restricted to in-frame clones and leaves out a portion. The table includes approximately 200,000 clones, about 91% detected once. Material for sequencing was peripheral blood. The origin of the receptors is a woman aged 25 to 39 with acute or convalescent COVID-19.

This chain links TRBV6-5 with TRBJ2-7, with D perhaps TRBD2 (6 bases). Germline CDR1 MNHEY, CDR2 SVGAGI. With 6 bases removed from V and 6 bases from J, the gap between germline ends came to 18 bases. The CDR3 is 14 amino acids. The CDR3 DNA sequence: TGTGCCAGCAGAATACTAGCCCAGTCACGCGAGCAGTACTTC. Amino acid sequence: CASRILAQSREQYF.

This clone is a singleton in its sample. DNA for the CDR3: TGTGCCAGCAGCGGAACGGGGGACACAGATACGCAGTATTTT. This gives the protein CASSGTGDTDTQYF. This chain uses TRBV9 with TRBJ2-3, with TRBD2 as a possible D gene (6 bases). The CDR3 has 14 amino acids. Trimming stripped 3 bases from V and 2 bases from J, with 10 bases between. The V gene's germline CDR1 is SGDLS and CDR2 YYNGEE.

The gene calls are TRBV7-9 and TRBJ1-1, with 7 bases lining up with TRBD1. Trimming cost V 7 bases and J 5 bases; bases outside gene matches: 10. The CDR3 is 14 amino acids. Per germline, CDR1 SEHNR and CDR2 FQNEAQ (reference sequence). The CDR3 reads CASTSQGSGTEAFF. For the CDR3, the DNA is TGTGCCAGCACCTCACAGGGGAGTGGGACTGAAGCTTTCTTT.

This clone has just a few counts. This chain links TRBV28 with TRBJ1-3; D gene ambiguous. Germline V gives CDR1 MDHEN, CDR2 SYDVKM. Trimming cost V 10 bases and J 8 bases, with 12 bases left between them. This CDR3 is built from 11 residues. The CDR3 protein is CATFRVDTIYF. DNA for the CDR3: TGTGCCACATTTCGGGTTGACACCATATATTTT.

Only a few counts were recorded for this clone. The J gene is TRBJ2-7, the V gene TRBV7-2, with 15 positions matching TRBD2. The CDR3 contains 19 residues. The V gene end was trimmed by 2 bases and the J gene end by 4 bases; junction bases not matched to a gene: 12. Germline V gene lookup returns CDR1 SGHTA and CDR2 FQGNSA. The CDR3 nucleotides read TGTGCCAGCAGCTTAATTGTCAGTCTAGGGACTAGCGGGGGGTACGAGCAGTACTTC. It specifies CASSLIVSLGTSGGYEQYF.

A single count supports this clone. The V call is TRBV14, the J call TRBJ1-4, with D uncertain. V was pared by 5 bases and J by 7 bases, with 14 bases between. The CDR3 contains 14 residues. CDR1 and CDR2 from the germline V gene are SGHDN and FVKESK. The CDR3 is CASSALSGPEKLFF. The CDR3 DNA reads TGTGCCAGCAGCGCCTTGAGTGGTCCTGAAAAACTGTTTTTT.

V is TRBV5-5 and J is TRBJ1-2; D not certain. The CDR3 runs to 15 residues. Between the trimmed V and J ends, which lost 0 bases and 6 bases, there was a span of 15 bases. Germline loops: CDR1 SGHKS, CDR2 YYEKEE (reference sequence). CDR3 amino acids: CASSLDVVPIDGYTF. CDR3 nucleotides: TGTGCCAGCAGCTTGGATGTGGTCCCTATCGATGGCTACACCTTC.

V gene TRBV3-1 (or the pseudogene TRBV3-2) combines with J gene TRBJ1-2; D is possibly TRBD1 (6 bases). Per the germline V gene, CDR1 is LGHDT and CDR2 is YNNKEL (reference sequence). CDR3 length equals 14 residues. V gave up 2 bases and J gave up 3 bases, with 10 bases separating them. The CDR3 DNA follows: TGTGCCAGCAGCCAACACAGGGTCGACTATGGCTACACCTTC. Residues: CASSQHRVDYGYTF.

The chain uses TRBV11-3 and TRBJ2-3; D perhaps matches TRBD2 (6 bases). Germline CDR1 is SGHNT and CDR2 is YENEEA. Trimming stripped 5 bases from V and 6 bases from J, with 9 bases between. This CDR3 comprises 12 residues. As DNA, the CDR3 is TGTGCCAGCAGCCCGGGGGTGGATACGCAGTATTTT. Its translation is CASSPGVDTQYF.

The chain links TRBV5-1 to TRBJ1-2; 7 bases match TRBD1. The CDR3 contains 16 residues. J gave up 0 bases and V 0 bases, and 5 bases lay outside the gene matches. Germline lookup yields CDR1 SGHRS and CDR2 YFSETQ. CDR3 protein: CASSLAGQSTNYGYTF. The CDR3 region has the DNA TGCGCCAGCAGCTTGGCGGGACAGTCCACTAACTATGGCTACACCTTC.

The V gene is TRBV28, the J gene TRBJ2-2; D is unresolved. Germline V CDR1 and CDR2: MDHEN, SYDVKM. This CDR3 is 13 amino acids long. Trimming pared 2 bases from V and 2 bases from J, leaving 3 bases between. CDR3 coding DNA: TGTGCCAGCAGTTTACCTAACACCGGGGAGCTGTTTTTT. Amino acid sequence: CASSLPNTGELFF. Supplemented by reference TRBV28 and TRBJ2-2, the full variable domain reads DVKVTQSSRYLVKRTGEKVFLECVQDMDHENMFWYRQDPGLGLRLIYFSYDVKMKEKGDIPEGYSVSREKKERFSLILESASTNQTSMYLCASSLPNTGELFFGEGSRLTVL.

The V and J genes are TRBV10-1 and TRBJ2-7; 9 bases fit TRBD1. The CDR3 contains 12 residues. After removal of 10 bases from V and 5 bases from J, the junction contained 6 bases not matched to a gene. Per the germline V gene, CDR1 is WNHNN and CDR2 is SYGVQD (reference sequence). This CDR3 is CATGQGNDEQYF. CDR3 DNA: TGCGCCACCGGACAGGGGAACGACGAGCAGTACTTC.

The chain carries TRBV24-1 and TRBJ2-1; D gene unclear. The germline CDR1 and CDR2 sequences are KGHDR and SFDVKD. The CDR3 extends over 13 amino acids. The V end was cut by 5 bases, the J end by 5 bases, with 9 bases between. As DNA, the CDR3 is TGTGCCACCAGTGGTCCAGGCAACAATGAGCAGTTCTTC. Its translation is CATSGPGNNEQFF.

The J gene is TRBJ2-3, the V gene TRBV5-1, with TRBD2 identical over 9 bases. Germline trimming cut 2 bases from V and 4 bases from J; bases unmatched to any gene: 5. The germline gives CDR1 SGHRS, CDR2 YFSETQ. The CDR3 consists of 15 residues. The CDR3 spells CASSFIAGDSDTQYF. Here the CDR3 DNA reads TGCGCCAGCAGCTTTATAGCGGGAGATTCAGATACGCAGTATTTT.

A word on this clone: Because it lacks the conserved phenylalanine or tryptophan at the end, this CDR3 is likely a read error. The DNA is left out, because the CDR3 cannot be placed on it with certainty; the CDR3 is given as TCRdb lists it. This chain uses TRBV28 with TRBJ1-6. Termini included, the CDR3 measures 8 amino acids. Germline CDR1 is MDHEN and CDR2 is SYDVKM. CDR3 residues: CASPKEVS.

This clone occurred once. The genes are TRBV11-2 and TRBJ1-4; D not resolved. CDR3 size: 14 residues. The germline V and J ends were trimmed by 0 bases and 6 bases, with 8 bases remaining between them. CDR1 is SGHAT, CDR2 FQNNGV, per germline. This chain's CDR3 is CASSLEPRDEKLFF. CDR3 coding DNA: TGTGCCAGCAGCTTAGAGCCGCGGGATGAAAAACTGTTTTTT.

J is TRBJ1-2 and V is TRBV28; D might be TRBD1 (6 bases). This CDR3 has 17 amino acids. Germline CDR1 reads MDHEN; CDR2 reads SYDVKM. Trimming took off 4 bases at V and 5 bases at J, with 23 bases between the two ends. The CDR3 DNA is TGTGCCAGCAGTTCACCCTCCTCAGGACAGAGTCAATATGGCTACACCTTC. Translating gives CASSSPSSGQSQYGYTF.

This clone came up once. CDR3 DNA: TGCGCCAGCAGTCAGGACAGGGAGAGGGATACGCAGTATTTT. Encoded protein: CASSQDRERDTQYF. The chain links TRBV5-1 to TRBJ2-3; TRBD1 agrees at 8 bases. The ends lost 5 bases at V and 6 bases at J; junction bases unmatched: 8. This CDR3 region has 14 residues. Per germline, CDR1 SGHRS and CDR2 YFSETQ.

The V call is TRBV3-1 (or the pseudogene TRBV3-2), the J call TRBJ2-5, with D possibly matching TRBD1 (6 bases). The V end was cut by 3 bases, the J end by 1 base, with 12 bases between. The CDR3 spans 15 residues. Germline CDR1 is LGHDT and CDR2 is YNNKEL (reference sequence). CDR3 sequence reads: CASSHRQDFQETQYF. The DNA for the CDR3 is TGTGCCAGCAGCCACAGACAGGACTTCCAAGAGACCCAGTACTTC.

This clone occurred a few times. The chain is built from TRBV28 and TRBJ1-1; 7 bases agree with TRBD1. The V gene end was trimmed by 5 bases and the J gene end by 11 bases; junction bases not matched to a gene: 8. CDR3 length: 12 residues. CDR1 is MDHEN, CDR2 SYDVKM, per germline. This CDR3 reads CASSPYDREAFF. CDR3 nucleotides: TGTGCCAGCAGTCCTTATGACAGGGAGGCTTTCTTT. Full variable domain (remainder filled in from reference TRBV28 and TRBJ1-1): DVKVTQSSRYLVKRTGEKVFLECVQDMDHENMFWYRQDPGLGLRLIYFSYDVKMKEKGDIPEGYSVSREKKERFSLILESASTNQTSMYLCASSPYDREAFFGQGTRLTVV.

The gene calls are TRBV30 and TRBJ2-2; D is unresolved. The germline V gene encodes CDR1 GTSNPN and CDR2 SVGIG (reference sequence). V was shortened by 2 bases and J by 3 bases, with 13 bases between the two germline ends. The CDR3 is made up of 15 amino acids. CDR3 DNA sequence: TGTGCCTGGAGTCCCCCCCAGGTATACACCGGGGAGCTGTTTTTT. Its protein product is CAWSPPQVYTGELFF.

The genes are TRBV18 and TRBJ1-1; D unclear. Trimming stripped 3 bases from V and 1 base from J, with 9 bases between. Germline CDR1 KGHSH, CDR2 LQKENI. The CDR3 length is 14 residues. The DNA of the CDR3 is TGTGCCAGCTCACCGTTAGCCTCGAACACTGAAGCTTTCTTT. Its translation is CASSPLASNTEAFF.

The V call is TRBV25-1, the J call TRBJ2-3, with D possibly TRBD2 on 6 matching bases. The CDR3 length is 13 residues. V lost 7 bases to trimming and J lost 1 base, with 9 bases between them. Germline-derived CDR1 and CDR2 are MGHDK and SYGVNS. The CDR3 here is CASTPGGTDTQYF. CDR3 coding DNA: TGTGCCAGCACCCCGGGGGGCACAGATACGCAGTATTTT.

The chain combines TRBV7-8 with TRBJ2-2; perhaps TRBD1 as D (6 bases). Germline V CDR1 and CDR2: SGHVS, FQNEAQ. Trimming left V 5 bases short and J 1 base short, with 11 bases between. The CDR3 totals 15 residues. CDR3 in amino acids: CASSGRGGNTGELFF. The DNA of the CDR3 is TGTGCCAGCAGCGGGCGAGGGGGGAACACCGGGGAGCTGTTTTTT.